These 3 T cell receptor beta chains came from one sample sequenced in a study of shared clonotypes between healthy human individuals. TCRdb's table, derived via immunoSEQ multiplex PCR, lists solely in-frame clones and lacks some. The sample includes about 2.2 million clones, roughly 95% of them seen just once. Selected positively for CCR7 and CD45RO-negative, naive CD8 cells excluded terminally differentiated effector memory CD45RA+ cells. Sequenced input: naive CD8+ T cells from PBMCs. All receptors come from a man younger than 35 in good health. Some clones in this sample may be carry-over from other donors' samples.

The rearrangement joins TRBV9 to TRBJ1-1; maybe TRBD1 (5 bases). Germline CDR1 reads SGDLS; CDR2 reads YYNGEE. The CDR3 totals 17 residues. V was shortened by 3 bases and J by 2 bases, with 20 bases between the two germline ends. DNA of the CDR3: TGTGCCAGCAGCGAAAATCTGGACCGAGGGGAAAACACTGAAGCTTTCTTT. It is translated as CASSENLDRGENTEAFF.

The chain is built from TRBV11-2 and TRBJ2-1; 12 bases are a match to TRBD1. CDR1 SGHAT and CDR2 FQNNGV come from the germline V gene. This CDR3 is 16 amino acids long. Trimming took 7 bases from V and 2 from J; bases not matched to a gene: 6. CDR3: CASKGRDRGPYNEQFF. CDR3 coding DNA: TGTGCCAGCAAGGGCCGGGACAGGGGGCCCTACAATGAGCAGTTCTTC.

This chain joins TRBV27 and TRBJ2-5; 8 nucleotides line up with TRBD2. Germline V lookup: CDR1 MNHEY, CDR2 SMNVEV (reference sequence). Unmatched junction bases numbered 13, after V lost 6 bases and J lost 4 bases. The CDR3 runs to 16 residues. In DNA form, the CDR3 reads TGTGCCAGCAGCCCCTACGGGAGGGGGGTTCGAGAGACCCAGTACTTC. Protein: CASSPYGRGVRETQYF.